The 2 T cell receptor beta chains below were found in one sample sequenced in a study of yellow fever vaccine responses in identical twins. TCRdb re-called the RT-PCR reads through MiXCR, storing one row per CDR3 protein. The repertoire includes about 18,000 distinct CDR3 sequences, 55% to 65% of them detected once, and about 8.4% sits in the top ten. This sample comprised T cells from blood (PBMCs), unsorted or a sorted subset (not recorded which), obtained before or after yellow fever vaccination (not recorded which). The receptors come from a woman under 30 who received the yellow fever vaccine.

The rearrangement uses TRBV4-1 and TRBJ1-1, with TRBD1 matching over 9 bases. CDR1 is MGHRA, CDR2 YSYEKL, per germline. The trim removed 6 bases at V and 12 bases at J, leaving 5 bases unmatched. This CDR3 is 11 amino acids long. CDR3: CASRGTGSSFF. The CDR3 DNA sequence: TGCGCCAGCAGAGGGACAGGGAGTTCTTTCTTT.

The V call is TRBV9, the J call TRBJ2-2, with D possibly being TRBD2 (6 bases). V shed 1 base and J shed 5 bases, with 9 bases lying between them. CDR1 is SGDLS and CDR2 is YYNGEE in the germline V gene. The CDR3 is made up of 14 amino acids. CDR3 in amino acids: CASSVLAETGELFF. The DNA of the CDR3 is TGTGCCAGCAGCGTATTAGCGGAAACCGGGGAGCTGTTTTTT.